This record covers a single T cell receptor beta chain. In the original analysis: Reference gene primer amplification gave nucleated cell count estimates. Profiling relied on immunoSEQ multiplex PCR, and the TCRdb table lists in-frame clones only, not all of them. V, J and clone size were drawn from that table, and D and trimming were deduced from the DNA. The sample includes some 90,000 clones, 89% of them seen just once. The CDR3 has 12 amino acids. V lost 4 bases and J lost 2, with 8 bases in between. Germline CDR1 reads GTSNPN; CDR2 reads SVGIG (reference sequence). This sample is drawn from a study of blood T cell repertoires in COVID-19.

The V call is TRBV30, the J call TRBJ1-2; D is unresolved. Sequencing was carried out using peripheral blood. The sequence came from a middle-aged man with COVID-19, enrolled during active disease. CDR3 sequence: CAWNDGNYGYTF. The CDR3 DNA sequence: TGTGCCTGGAACGACGGGAACTATGGCTACACCTTC.